These 24 T cell receptor beta chains were all obtained from the same sample, sequenced in a study of blood T cell repertoires in COVID-19. Sequenced by immunoSEQ multiplex PCR; TCRdb stores in-frame clones only, minus some. The table records about 400,000 clones, over 75% of them present only once. Sequencing was carried out using PBMCs or T cells enriched from blood (not recorded which). The receptors come from a woman aged 25 to 39 with acute COVID-19.

This clone has ten or more counts. The rearrangement joins TRBV7-9 to TRBJ1-2; 7 nucleotides agree with TRBD1. The junction had 9 bases not matched to a gene; V was cut back by 1 base and J by 7 bases. CDR1 SEHNR and CDR2 FQNEAQ come from the germline V gene (reference sequence). The CDR3 length is 15 residues. The chain's CDR3 is CASSLEAGGLFGYTF. The CDR3 nucleotides are TGTGCCAGCAGCTTAGAGGCAGGGGGGCTTTTTGGCTACACCTTC.

The rearrangement links TRBV12-5 to TRBJ1-1; 9 bases line up with TRBD1. Germline V gives CDR1 LGHNT, CDR2 FRNRAP. This CDR3 spans 14 amino acids. Trimming took 8 bases from V and 5 from J; bases not matched to a gene: 9. CDR3 sequence reads: CASSPGQGFTEAFF. Written as DNA, the CDR3 is TGTGCTAGTTCCCCGGGACAGGGTTTTACTGAAGCTTTCTTT.

The gene calls are TRBV12-5 and TRBJ2-2; TRBD1 matches at 8 bases. With V trimmed by 2 bases and J by 2 bases, 7 bases remained unmatched. CDR3 length: 17 amino acids. Germline-derived CDR1 and CDR2 are LGHNT and FRNRAP. CDR3 amino acids: CASGLTPGTGNTGELFF. The CDR3 DNA is TGTGCTAGTGGTTTGACCCCCGGGACAGGAAACACCGGGGAGCTGTTTTTT.

The CDR3 protein is CASRVGTQPGGTEAFF. CDR3 bases: TGTGCCAGCCGGGTAGGCACCCAGCCGGGGGGCACTGAAGCTTTCTTT. This chain connects TRBV27 to TRBJ1-1, with a possible D match to TRBD1 (5 bases). With 8 bases removed from V and 4 bases from J, the gap between germline ends came to 23 bases. This CDR3 has 16 residues. Germline CDR1 is MNHEY and CDR2 is SMNVEV (reference sequence).

CDR3 nucleotides: TGCGCCAGCAGTCGCACTTCACAGGGACTGAACACTGAAGCTTTCTTT. Amino acids: CASSRTSQGLNTEAFF. The chain couples TRBV5-1 to TRBJ1-1, with D perhaps matching TRBD1 (6 bases). The CDR3 totals 16 residues. Trimming left V 5 bases short and J 0 bases short, with 17 bases between. Germline V gene sequence: CDR1 SGHRS, CDR2 YFSETQ.

V usage is TRBV24-1 and J usage is TRBJ2-3; no clear D gene. The germline V gene has CDR1 KGHDR and CDR2 SFDVKD. The CDR3 length is 13 residues. Trimming left V 2 bases short and J 6 bases short, with 8 bases between. In DNA, the CDR3 is TGTGCCACCAGTGATTCGTACATGGATACGCAGTATTTT. Amino acid sequence: CATSDSYMDTQYF.

This chain uses TRBV14 with TRBJ1-3; 7 nucleotides agree with TRBD1. The V segment lost 4 bases and the J segment 2 bases; nucleotides outside the gene matches: 14. CDR1 is SGHDN and CDR2 is FVKESK in the germline V gene. The CDR3 has 18 amino acids. This CDR3 is CASSPHPQGGPPGNTIYF. The CDR3 bases are TGTGCCAGCAGCCCCCATCCCCAGGGGGGACCGCCTGGAAACACCATATATTTT.

As DNA, the CDR3 is TGTGCTAGTGGTTTGGGGACAACCTCCGGCTACACCTTC. Its translation is CASGLGTTSGYTF. The chain carries TRBV12-5 and TRBJ1-2; tentatively, D is TRBD1 (5 bases). Germline CDR1 is LGHNT and CDR2 is FRNRAP. Between the trimmed V and J ends, which lost 1 base and 8 bases, there was a span of 11 bases. CDR3 length: 13 amino acids.

V usage is TRBV10-2 and J usage is TRBJ2-4; D gene ambiguous. The V end lost 2 bases, the J end lost 0 bases, and 5 bases lay between the germline ends. This CDR3 has 14 amino acids. CDR1 WSHSY and CDR2 SAAADI come from the germline V gene. The CDR3 spells CASSEPVAKNIQYF. CDR3 sequence (DNA): TGCGCCAGCAGTGAGCCCGTAGCCAAAAACATTCAGTACTTC.

Comments on this clone: The identical CDR3 is also encoded by other nucleotide sequences in the sample. The CDR3 loop is CASSLYGTYEQYF. The DNA for the CDR3 is TGTGCCAGCAGTTTATACGGTACCTACGAGCAGTACTTC. The chain employs TRBV12-3 or TRBV12-4 and TRBJ2-7, with no clear D. The CDR3 runs 13 residues. V lost 2 bases and J lost 2, with 7 bases in between.

The CDR3 DNA is TGTGCCAGTAGCCCCCAGTCTACACGGAGCGTGACCGGGGAGCTGTTTTTT. It is translated as CASSPQSTRSVTGELFF. The J gene is TRBJ2-2, the V gene TRBV19; D gene uncertain. This CDR3 is built from 17 residues. Trimming stripped 6 bases from V and 5 bases from J, with 22 bases between. Germline CDR1 LNHDA, CDR2 SQIVND (reference sequence).

The chain uses TRBV27 and TRBJ2-7, with TRBD1 as a possible D gene (6 bases). CDR1 MNHEY and CDR2 SMNVEV come from the germline V gene (reference sequence). V was pared by 8 bases and J by 0 bases, with 17 bases between. CDR3 length: 15 residues. The DNA of the CDR3 is TGTGCCAGCCGATACCACCAGGGGAGCTCCTACGAGCAGTACTTC. Its translation is CASRYHQGSSYEQYF.

This chain uses TRBV24-1 with TRBJ2-1, with 7 bases matching TRBD2. J lost 8 bases, V lost 7 bases, and 7 bases had no gene match. From germline, CDR1 is KGHDR and CDR2 SFDVKD. The CDR3 extends over 13 amino acids. The CDR3: CATRVETSHEQFF. The CDR3 DNA is TGTGCCACCAGAGTTGAGACTAGCCATGAGCAGTTCTTC.

Concerning this clone itself: The sample holds other DNA sequences that translate to the same CDR3. CDR3 region: CASSLGQGAYNEQFF. Written as DNA, the CDR3 is TGTGCCAGCAGCTTGGGTCAGGGGGCGTACAATGAGCAGTTCTTC. The chain recombines TRBV5-4 with TRBJ2-1; 8 bases fit TRBD1. V gave up 0 bases and J gave up 4 bases; unmatched junction bases: 3. From germline, CDR1 is SGHNT and CDR2 YYREEE (reference sequence). This CDR3 contains 15 residues.

This clone was detected once. The chain recombines TRBV6-2 or TRBV6-3 with TRBJ1-6; 9 nucleotides match TRBD1. V lost 7 bases, J lost 7 bases, and 8 bases stayed unmatched. The germline gives CDR1 MNHEY, CDR2 SVGEGT. This CDR3 has 15 amino acids. Written as DNA, the CDR3 is TGTGCCAGCACCCCGACAGGGGGTTGGAATTCACCCCTCCACTTT. It translates to CASTPTGGWNSPLHF.

V usage is TRBV5-1 and J usage is TRBJ2-6; D might be TRBD2 (5 bases). Germline V gives CDR1 SGHRS, CDR2 YFSETQ. Trimming took 0 bases from V and 2 from J, leaving 15 bases between them. This CDR3 has 18 amino acids. In DNA form, the CDR3 reads TGCGCCAGCAGCTTGGCCTCTTTATCCGGGACTGGGGCCAACGTCCTGACTTTC. Translated, it gives CASSLASLSGTGANVLTF.

Comments on this clone: In the same sample, other DNA sequences code for this CDR3. The chain carries TRBV5-6 and TRBJ1-5; D possibly corresponds to TRBD1 (5 bases). CDR3 length: 14 amino acids. Trimming pared 2 bases from V and 6 bases from J, leaving 12 bases between. CDR1 is SGHDT, CDR2 YYEEEE, per germline. The DNA of the CDR3 is TGTGCCAGCAGCTTCGGGCAGGGAGGTCAGCCCCAGCATTTT. It yields the protein CASSFGQGGQPQHF.

The chain joins TRBV28 to TRBJ2-7, with 10 nucleotides matching TRBD1. This CDR3 spans 15 amino acids. The V gene end was trimmed by 7 bases and the J gene end by 3 bases; junction bases not matched to a gene: 9. Germline lookup yields CDR1 MDHEN and CDR2 SYDVKM. The CDR3 bases are TGTGCCAGCAAACTCCCGGGACAGGGGTTCTACGAGCAGTACTTC. This encodes CASKLPGQGFYEQYF.

This clone appeared a few times. Sequence at one end of the junction differs from germline and may be a read error. The V and J genes are TRBV3-1 (or the pseudogene TRBV3-2) and TRBJ1-2; no reliable D call. This CDR3 spans 10 amino acids. In germline, CDR1 is LGHDT, CDR2 YNNKEL (reference sequence). CDR3 sequence (DNA): TGTGCCAGCAGCCCGCCCCCCGGGGACTTC. Encoded protein: CASSPPPGDF.

The chain has TRBV7-9 and TRBJ2-5; 7 nucleotides align to TRBD1. Germline values: CDR1 SEHNR, CDR2 FQNEAQ (reference sequence). The CDR3 has 13 amino acids. J was trimmed by 5 bases and V by 5 bases; bases with no gene match: 5. For the CDR3, the DNA is TGTGCCAGCAGCCCGGGACAGAGGGAGACCCAGTACTTC. Protein product: CASSPGQRETQYF.

The chain carries TRBV7-8 and TRBJ1-5, with unresolved D. The CDR3 has 11 amino acids. Germline CDR1 reads SGHVS; CDR2 reads FQNEAQ. V dropped 6 bases and J dropped 11 bases, with 11 bases sitting between them. The CDR3 spells CASSLGQSQHF. The DNA for the CDR3 is TGTGCCAGCAGTTTGGGCCAATCCCAGCATTTT.

This clone was recorded once. The chain carries TRBV23-1 and TRBJ1-2; no clear D gene. TRBV23-1 is reported as an ORF; its role is uncertain. The CDR3 is made up of 16 amino acids. Trimming stripped 6 bases from V and 8 bases from J, with 25 bases between. CDR3 region: CASRDPQPGSIPGYTF. As DNA, the CDR3 is TGCGCCAGCAGAGACCCTCAACCGGGATCCATACCGGGCTACACCTTC.

The CDR3 loop reads CSARDGAYGYTF. CDR3 DNA sequence: TGCAGCGCTCGAGACGGAGCCTATGGCTACACCTTC. The chain combines TRBV29-1 with TRBJ1-2; D remains unclear. Germline V lookup: CDR1 SQVTM, CDR2 ANQGSEA. This CDR3 has 12 amino acids. V was shortened by 7 bases and J by 4 bases, with 13 bases between the two germline ends.

This sequence joins TRBV3-1 (or the pseudogene TRBV3-2) and TRBJ1-4, with D tentatively TRBD1 (5 bases). The CDR3 has 13 residues. The V gene's germline CDR1 is LGHDT and CDR2 YNNKEL (reference sequence). Trimming stripped 2 bases from V and 9 bases from J, with 10 bases between. CDR3 region: CASSQRGGKKLFF. The CDR3 DNA reads as TGTGCCAGCAGCCAACGGGGGGGGAAAAAACTGTTTTTT.